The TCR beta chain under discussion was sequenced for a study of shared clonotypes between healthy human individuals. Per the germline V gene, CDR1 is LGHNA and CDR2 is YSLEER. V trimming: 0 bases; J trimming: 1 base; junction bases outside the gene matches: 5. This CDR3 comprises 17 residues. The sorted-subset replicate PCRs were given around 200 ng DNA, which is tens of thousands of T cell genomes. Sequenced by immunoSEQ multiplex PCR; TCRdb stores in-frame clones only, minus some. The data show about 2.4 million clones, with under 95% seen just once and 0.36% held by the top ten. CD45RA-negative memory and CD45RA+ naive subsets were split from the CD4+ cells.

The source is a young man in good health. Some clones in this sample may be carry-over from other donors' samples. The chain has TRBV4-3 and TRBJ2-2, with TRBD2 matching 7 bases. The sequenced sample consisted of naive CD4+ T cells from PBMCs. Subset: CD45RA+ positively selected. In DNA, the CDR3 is TGCGCCAGCAGCCAAGAGGTCCAGCGGGAGAACACCGGGGAGCTGTTTTTT. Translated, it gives CASSQEVQRENTGELFF.